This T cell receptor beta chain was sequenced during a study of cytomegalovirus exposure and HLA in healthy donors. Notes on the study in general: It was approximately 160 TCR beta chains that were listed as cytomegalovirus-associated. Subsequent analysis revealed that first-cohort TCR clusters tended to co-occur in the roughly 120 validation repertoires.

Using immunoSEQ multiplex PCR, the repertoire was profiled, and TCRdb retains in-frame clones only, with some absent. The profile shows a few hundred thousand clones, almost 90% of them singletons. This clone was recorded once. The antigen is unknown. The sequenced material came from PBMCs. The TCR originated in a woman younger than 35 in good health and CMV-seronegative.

The CDR3 region has the DNA TGTGCCAGCACTATAGACAGGGACGAAAAACTGTTTTTT. Translated: CASTIDRDEKLFF. The chain links TRBV2 to TRBJ1-4; 7 bases line up with TRBD1. The CDR3 is 13 residues long. Germline V lookup: CDR1 SNHLY, CDR2 FYNNEI. Trimming removed 7 bases from V and 8 bases from J; junction bases left unmatched: 7.